Listed below are T cell receptor beta chains from one sample, sequenced in a study of spatial heterogeneity in lung cancer. TCRdb reprocessed the 5' RACE reads via MiXCR and lists one record per CDR3 protein. The sample contains approximately 21,000 distinct CDR3 sequences, about 3.3% of which appear only once. This material consisted of PBMCs, taken at surgery. These receptor sequences come from a female donor with early-stage non-small cell lung cancer. The CDR3 runs from the conserved cysteine through the conserved F or W. Each record gives: V gene, D gene, J gene, clone size, CDR3 DNA, CDR3 protein. The D gene is left open where the match is weak. The listing skips clone size in some rows; elsewhere it reads once, few, many or a size class.

V: TRBV29-1
D: -
J: TRBJ2-3
size: medium-sized
DNA: TGCAGCGTTGATAACCCTCAGGGTACAGATACGCAGTATTTT
CDR3: CSVDNPQGTDTQYF

V: TRBV4-2
D: TRBD2
J: TRBJ2-5
size: many
DNA: TGTGCCAGCAGCCACCAGCGGGAGGGCCTCGAGACCCAGTACTTC
CDR3: CASSHQREGLETQYF

V: TRBV29-1
D: -
J: TRBJ2-3
size: -
DNA: TGCAGCGTTGAAGGAGGGGGCACAGATACGCAGTATTTT
CDR3: CSVEGGGTDTQYF

V: TRBV19
D: -
J: TRBJ1-2
size: many
DNA: TGTGCCAGCCGGACGTACGACTATGGCTACACCTTC
CDR3: CASRTYDYGYTF

V: TRBV5-1
D: -
J: TRBJ2-7
size: -
DNA: TGCGCCAGCTCGGACGGATATCTCTACGAGCAGTACTTC
CDR3: CASSDGYLYEQYF

V: TRBV3-1
D: TRBD2
J: TRBJ2-5
size: many
DNA: TGTGCCAGCAGCCAAGATCCTAGCGGGAGCGAGACCCAGTACTTC
CDR3: CASSQDPSGSETQYF

V: TRBV6-2/TRBV6-3
D: -
J: TRBJ2-6
size: many
DNA: TGTGCCAGCTCTCTGGCGGGGACTCGGGCCAACGTCCTGACTTTC
CDR3: CASSLAGTRANVLTF

V: TRBV9
D: -
J: TRBJ2-6
size: many
DNA: TGTGCCAGCAGTGAAGGGCTGGGTGGGGCCAACGTCCTGACTTTC
CDR3: CASSEGLGGANVLTF

V: TRBV19
D: -
J: TRBJ2-7
size: -
DNA: TGTGCCAGTAGTATAGAACGACAATCATACGAGCAGTACTTC
CDR3: CASSIERQSYEQYF

V: TRBV11-1
D: TRBD1
J: TRBJ1-2
size: many
DNA: TGTGCCAGCAGACATAAACAGGGGGCAGGAGGCTACACCTTC
CDR3: CASRHKQGAGGYTF

V: TRBV24-1
D: TRBD1
J: TRBJ2-1
size: medium-sized
DNA: TGTGCCACCAGTGGTTCCATAGGGACAGGAAACTACAATGAGCAGTTCTTC
CDR3: CATSGSIGTGNYNEQFF

V: TRBV5-1
D: TRBD2
J: TRBJ2-2
size: -
DNA: TGCGCCAGCAGCTGGACTAGGGTTCACACCGGGGAGCTGTTTTTT
CDR3: CASSWTRVHTGELFF

V: TRBV5-1
D: TRBD1
J: TRBJ2-7
size: many
DNA: TGCGCCAGCAGTACAGCAGGGGGCTCCGACGAGCAGTACTTC
CDR3: CASSTAGGSDEQYF

V: TRBV24-1
D: TRBD1
J: TRBJ1-5
size: many
DNA: TGTGCCACCAGCCGACAGGGTGCTCAGCCCCAGCATTTT
CDR3: CATSRQGAQPQHF

V: TRBV9
D: TRBD2
J: TRBJ2-1
size: many
DNA: TGTGCCAGCAGCGTAGGGTTCGTAGCGGGAGTTGAGCAGTTCTTC
CDR3: CASSVGFVAGVEQFF

V: TRBV4-1
D: -
J: TRBJ2-5
size: many
DNA: TGCGCCAGCAGCCAAGAACATTATCAAGAGACCCAGTACTTC
CDR3: CASSQEHYQETQYF

V: TRBV2
D: -
J: TRBJ2-7
size: many
DNA: TGTGCCAGCAGTGAAGAGAGGACAGCCTACGAGCAGTACTTC
CDR3: CASSEERTAYEQYF

V: TRBV10-2
D: -
J: TRBJ1-1
size: -
DNA: TGCGCCAGCAGCACCCCGGGCGCGGCGAACACTGAAGCTTTCTTT
CDR3: CASSTPGAANTEAFF

V: TRBV29-1
D: TRBD2
J: TRBJ2-1
size: large
DNA: TGCAGCGCCTCCCCCCCGGGACTAGCGGGTATTGAGCAGTTCTTC
CDR3: CSASPPGLAGIEQFF

V: TRBV7-2
D: TRBD1
J: TRBJ2-3
size: many
DNA: TGTGCCAGCAGCCCGGGCTTGGGACAGGTCGATACGCAGTATTTT
CDR3: CASSPGLGQVDTQYF

V: TRBV10-3
D: -
J: TRBJ2-7
size: many
DNA: TGTGCCATCAGTCCTGGGACGGACTACGAGCAGTACTTC
CDR3: CAISPGTDYEQYF

V: TRBV12-3/TRBV12-4
D: TRBD1
J: TRBJ1-1
size: few
DNA: TGTGCCAGCAGTTCCCGGACAGGGCGAGGGAACACTGAAGCTTTCTTT
CDR3: CASSSRTGRGNTEAFF